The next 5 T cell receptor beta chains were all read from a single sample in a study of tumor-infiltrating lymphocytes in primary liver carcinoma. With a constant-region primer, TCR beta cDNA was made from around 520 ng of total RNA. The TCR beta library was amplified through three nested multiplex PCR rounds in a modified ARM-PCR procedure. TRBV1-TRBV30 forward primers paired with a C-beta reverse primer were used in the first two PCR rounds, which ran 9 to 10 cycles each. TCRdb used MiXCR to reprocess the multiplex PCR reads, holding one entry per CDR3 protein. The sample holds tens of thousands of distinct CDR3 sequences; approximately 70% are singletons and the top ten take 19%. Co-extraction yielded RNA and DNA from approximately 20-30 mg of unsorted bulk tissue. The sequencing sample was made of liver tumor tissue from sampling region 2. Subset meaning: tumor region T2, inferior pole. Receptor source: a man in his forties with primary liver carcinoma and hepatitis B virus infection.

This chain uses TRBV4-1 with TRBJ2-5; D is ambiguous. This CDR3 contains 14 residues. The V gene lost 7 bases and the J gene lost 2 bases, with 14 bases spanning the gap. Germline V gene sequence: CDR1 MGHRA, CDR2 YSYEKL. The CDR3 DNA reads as TGCGCCAGCAACCACAACAAGATACAAGAGACCCAGTACTTC. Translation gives CASNHNKIQETQYF.

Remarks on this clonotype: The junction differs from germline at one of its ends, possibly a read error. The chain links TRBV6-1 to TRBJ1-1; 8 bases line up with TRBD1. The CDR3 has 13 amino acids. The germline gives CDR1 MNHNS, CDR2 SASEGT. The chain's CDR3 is CASSESGGTETVF. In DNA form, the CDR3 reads TGTGCCAGCAGTGAGTCAGGGGGCACTGAAACTGTCTTT.

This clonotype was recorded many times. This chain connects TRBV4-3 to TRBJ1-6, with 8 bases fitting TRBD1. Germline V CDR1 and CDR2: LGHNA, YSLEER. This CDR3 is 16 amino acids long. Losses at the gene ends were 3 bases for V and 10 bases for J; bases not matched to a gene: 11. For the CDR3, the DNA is TGCGCCAGCAGCCATCTAACTGGACAGGGTGGGTCACCCCTCCACTTT. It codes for CASSHLTGQGGSPLHF.

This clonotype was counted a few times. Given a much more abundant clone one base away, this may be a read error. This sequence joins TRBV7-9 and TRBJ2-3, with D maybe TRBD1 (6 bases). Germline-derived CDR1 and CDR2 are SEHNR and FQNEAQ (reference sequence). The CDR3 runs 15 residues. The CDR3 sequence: CASGLVGGSTDTQYF. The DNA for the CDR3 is TGTGCCAGCGGCTTAGTAGGGGGAAGCACAGATACGCAGTATTTT.

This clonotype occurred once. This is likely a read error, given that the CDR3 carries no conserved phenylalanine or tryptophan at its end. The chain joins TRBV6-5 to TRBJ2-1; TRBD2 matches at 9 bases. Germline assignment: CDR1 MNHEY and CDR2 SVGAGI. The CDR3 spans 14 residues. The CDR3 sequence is CASNRLADYNDQFL. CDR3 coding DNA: TGTGCCAGCAATCGACTAGCGGATTACAATGATCAGTTCCTC.